This TCR beta chain was captured in a study of response to subunit inactivated influenza vaccine. To note about this clonotype: Antigen specificity is unknown.

Trimming shortened V by 0 bases and J by 10 bases, and 13 bases separated the two germline ends. There are 15 residues in the CDR3. Germline V gives CDR1 LGHDT, CDR2 YNNKEL (reference sequence). Study observations and caveats: Authors suggested each seasonal influenza vaccination recruits few new T cells.

TCRdb ran MiXCR on the RT-PCR reads and lists one entry per CDR3 protein. The table shows more than 700,000 distinct CDR3 sequences, with around 20% occurring only once. The sequencing here drew on PBMCs from blood, taken roughly 5 days after vaccination. The J gene is TRBJ1-6, the V gene TRBV3-1, with D hard to call. The sequence came from a man aged 50 or older who received an inactivated influenza vaccine. The CDR3 DNA reads TGTGCCAGCAGCCAAGATGGCGCAGTTTTATCACCCCTCCACTTT. Its translation is CASSQDGAVLSPLHF.